The rows below give T cell receptor beta chains drawn from one sample of a study of blood T cells in healthy people across ages. TCRdb independently ran MiXCR on the 5' RACE reads; one entry per CDR3 protein. The sample lists about a million distinct CDR3 sequences; around 49% were seen once. The sample comprised blood. These TCRs come from a man aged 25 to 45 in good health. Both conserved end residues are part of each CDR3. Fields, in order: clone size, V gene, J gene, D gene, CDR3 protein, CDR3 DNA. A D gene is named only where the DNA matches it firmly. A row's size may be missing; if present it is once, few, many or a size class.

-	TRBV2	TRBJ1-1	-	CASMAGPESTEAFF	TGTGCCAGCATGGCGGGTCCGGAGTCCACTGAAGCTTTCTTT
once	TRBV24-1	TRBJ2-3	TRBD2	CATSDVSGSGTDTQYF	TGTGCCACCAGTGATGTAAGCGGGAGCGGCACAGATACGCAGTATTTT
-	TRBV10-3	TRBJ2-7	-	CAISESALNSYEQYF	TGTGCCATCAGTGAGTCGGCACTAAACTCCTACGAGCAGTACTTC
-	TRBV9	TRBJ1-2	-	CASSPRTMGRDYGYTF	TGTGCCAGCAGCCCACGAACGATGGGGCGGGACTATGGCTACACCTTC
few	TRBV12-3/TRBV12-4	TRBJ2-4	TRBD1	CASSEGQGLDIQYF	TGTGCCAGCAGCGAGGGACAGGGACTGGACATTCAGTACTTC
few	TRBV20-1	TRBJ1-2	TRBD1	CSARDQTGGNGYTF	TGCAGTGCTAGAGATCAGACAGGGGGCAATGGCTACACCTTC
few	TRBV12-3/TRBV12-4	TRBJ2-1	TRBD2	CASRGRVAGGNEQFF	TGTGCCAGCAGGGGTAGGGTAGCGGGGGGGAATGAGCAGTTCTTC
-	TRBV27	TRBJ2-7	-	CATAHGAANEQYF	TGTGCCACTGCCCATGGGGCGGCTAACGAGCAGTACTTC
few	TRBV5-5	TRBJ2-7	TRBD1	CASSGTGTGGYEQYF	TGTGCCAGCAGCGGGACCGGGACAGGGGGCTACGAGCAGTACTTC
-	TRBV7-8	TRBJ2-1	-	CASSSPASSCNEQFF	TGTGCCAGCAGCTCCCCCGCGAGCTCCTGCAATGAGCAGTTCTTC
-	TRBV9	TRBJ2-1	-	CASSVRSGNSYNEQFF	TGTGCCAGCAGCGTAAGGTCGGGAAACTCCTACAATGAGCAGTTCTTC
few	TRBV7-9	TRBJ2-7	TRBD1	CASSLEMGGQGEYEQYF	TGTGCCAGCAGCTTAGAGATGGGCGGACAGGGGGAATACGAGCAGTACTTC
-	TRBV12-5	TRBJ2-1	TRBD2	CASGLERGNNEQFF	TGTGCTAGTGGCCTCGAGCGGGGTAACAATGAGCAGTTCTTC
-	TRBV6-5	TRBJ2-2	-	CASSSPQGGLGELFF	TGTGCCAGCAGTTCTCCGCAGGGGGGGCTCGGGGAGCTGTTTTTT
-	TRBV18	TRBJ1-6	-	CASSPTSQNSPLHF	TGTGCCAGCTCACCAACCAGCCAGAATTCACCCCTCCACTTT
-	TRBV20-1	TRBJ2-3	TRBD2	CSARDGRGTDTQYF	TGCAGTGCTAGAGATGGGAGGGGCACAGATACGCAGTATTTT
few	TRBV9	TRBJ1-2	TRBD1	CASSSRTGPNYGYTF	TGTGCCAGCAGCTCAAGGACAGGTCCTAACTATGGCTACACCTTC
few	TRBV12-3/TRBV12-4	TRBJ2-7	-	CASSLYSSPEQYF	TGTGCCAGCAGTTTATACAGTAGTCCCGAGCAGTACTTC
few	TRBV13	TRBJ2-2	-	CASSLATGRTGELFF	TGTGCCAGCAGCTTAGCCACAGGGCGAACGGGGGAGCTGTTTTTT
-	TRBV29-1	TRBJ1-1	TRBD1	CSVTDRPMNTEAFF	TGCAGCGTGACGGACAGGCCCATGAACACTGAAGCTTTCTTT
-	TRBV2	TRBJ1-5	-	CASSDIWGGRQPQHF	TGTGCCAGCAGTGACATTTGGGGGGGGCGGCAGCCCCAGCATTTT
-	TRBV6-1	TRBJ2-1	-	CASSARDRSYNEQFF	TGTGCCAGCAGTGCTCGGGACCGCTCCTACAATGAGCAGTTCTTC
-	TRBV7-2	TRBJ2-3	TRBD2	CASSLARGWGTSGGAPDTQYF	TGTGCCAGCAGCTTAGCGAGAGGTTGGGGGACTAGCGGGGGGGCCCCAGATACGCAGTATTTT
-	TRBV7-2	TRBJ2-7	TRBD1	CASSLWTGYEQYF	TGTGCCAGCAGCTTATGGACAGGATACGAGCAGTACTTC
-	TRBV6-5	TRBJ2-2	-	CASSYGRGTGTTTGELFF	TGTGCCAGCAGTTACGGCAGGGGTACCGGGACTACCACCGGGGAGCTGTTTTTT
-	TRBV6-6	TRBJ2-1	TRBD2	CASSRTRQQAYDEQFF	TGTGCCAGCAGTAGGACTAGGCAGCAAGCCTACGATGAGCAGTTCTTC
few	TRBV4-1	TRBJ2-3	TRBD2	CASSQVLAGGPDTQYF	TGCGCCAGCAGCCAAGTCCTAGCGGGGGGGCCAGATACGCAGTATTTT
few	TRBV7-7	TRBJ2-3	-	CASSLGSSGDTQYF	TGTGCTAGCAGCTTGGGGTCGTCCGGAGATACGCAGTATTTT
-	TRBV12-3/TRBV12-4	TRBJ1-1	-	CASSPSRTAEAFF	TGTGCCAGCAGTCCCTCGCGGACAGCGGAAGCTTTCTTT
-	TRBV6-1	TRBJ2-2	-	CASSEGMGTGELFF	TGTGCCAGCAGTGAGGGGATGGGCACCGGGGAGCTGTTTTTT
-	TRBV20-1	TRBJ1-5	-	CSATRSNQPQHF	TGCAGTGCCACCCGTAGCAATCAGCCCCAGCATTTT
-	TRBV29-1	TRBJ2-7	TRBD1	CSVGGTETYEQYF	TGCAGCGTTGGGGGGACAGAGACCTACGAGCAGTACTTC
-	TRBV7-2	TRBJ1-1	-	CASRVMNTEAFF	TGTGCCAGCCGAGTTATGAACACTGAAGCTTTCTTT
-	TRBV9	TRBJ2-1	-	CASSVAQGVHEQFF	TGTGCCAGCAGCGTAGCCCAGGGCGTCCATGAGCAGTTCTTC
-	TRBV6-1	TRBJ1-5	-	CASTQSQAQSNQPQHF	TGTGCCAGCACCCAGAGCCAGGCCCAGAGCAATCAGCCCCAGCATTTT
-	TRBV4-3	TRBJ2-5	-	CASSQDTGRSGETQYF	TGCGCCAGCAGCCAAGATACAGGACGGTCGGGAGAGACCCAGTACTTC
once	TRBV4-3	TRBJ2-4	-	CASSQGMGRETKNIQYF	TGCGCCAGCAGCCAAGGGATGGGGAGAGAAACCAAAAACATTCAGTACTTC
once	TRBV7-2	TRBJ2-7	TRBD1	CASSLWDRDSYEQYF	TGTGCCAGCAGCTTATGGGACAGGGACTCCTACGAGCAGTACTTC
-	TRBV5-6	TRBJ1-5	-	CASSQKGGGLNQPQHF	TGTGCCAGCAGCCAAAAGGGCGGGGGGTTGAATCAGCCCCAGCATTTT
-	TRBV7-3	TRBJ1-1	-	CASSTNDSSNTEAFF	TGTGCCAGCAGTACTAACGACAGTTCGAACACTGAAGCTTTCTTT